Shown below are 24 T cell receptor beta chains from a single sample sequenced in a study of blood T cell repertoires in COVID-19. The data were produced by immunoSEQ multiplex PCR, yet TCRdb's version contains in-frame clones alone and is incomplete. Of tens of thousands of clones listed, around 88% are singletons. Sequencing input: peripheral blood. The receptors stem from a human donor in a cohort sampled during active COVID-19.

The chain combines TRBV27 with TRBJ2-7, with TRBD1 identical over 7 bases. The germline V gene has CDR1 MNHEY and CDR2 SMNVEV (reference sequence). This CDR3 spans 16 amino acids. V shed 6 bases, J shed 4 bases, and the junction held 15 bases outside the gene matches. The CDR3 sequence is CASRAPGQRDGYEQYF. CDR3 DNA sequence: TGTGCCAGCAGAGCCCCGGGACAGAGAGATGGTTACGAGCAGTACTTC.

V gene TRBV3-1 (or the pseudogene TRBV3-2) combines with J gene TRBJ1-2; TRBD1 matches at 7 bases. From germline, CDR1 is LGHDT and CDR2 YNNKEL (reference sequence). The CDR3 length is 15 residues. Trimming at V came to 1 base and at J to 4 bases, leaving 6 bases not matched to a gene. CDR3 coding DNA: TGTGCCAGCAGCCAAGCATTTCAGGGGGTCTATGGCTACACCTTC. Amino acid sequence: CASSQAFQGVYGYTF.

This clone was recorded once. The rearrangement uses TRBV27 and TRBJ2-1, with 7 bases that match TRBD1. V trimming: 7 bases; J trimming: 4 bases; junction bases outside the gene matches: 10. The CDR3 consists of 15 residues. From germline, CDR1 is MNHEY and CDR2 SMNVEV (reference sequence). CDR3 DNA sequence: TGTGCCAGCAAACATGTACAGGGGACATACAATGAGCAGTTCTTC. Its protein product is CASKHVQGTYNEQFF.

J is TRBJ2-3 and V is TRBV7-2; D not certain. V gave up 4 bases and J gave up 2 bases, with 4 bases separating them. The germline V gene has CDR1 SGHTA and CDR2 FQGNSA. This CDR3 has 12 amino acids. This CDR3 reads CASSYITDTQYF. The CDR3, as DNA: TGTGCCAGCAGCTACATCACAGATACGCAGTATTTT.

The chain recombines TRBV5-1 with TRBJ2-1; D gene uncertain. The V and J ends lost 4 bases and 8 bases respectively, with 7 bases between them. Germline assignment: CDR1 SGHRS and CDR2 YFSETQ. This CDR3 contains 11 residues. In DNA form, the CDR3 reads TGCGCCAGCAGCGAGGCGGATGAGCAGTTCTTC. Protein product: CASSEADEQFF. Full variable domain (outside the CDR3, taken from reference TRBV5-1 and TRBJ2-1): KAGVTQTPRYLIKTRGQQVTLSCSPISGHRSVSWYQQTPGQGLQFLFEYFSETQRNKGNFPGRFSGRQFSNSRSEMNVSTLELGDSALYLCASSEADEQFFGPGTRLTVL.

This sequence joins TRBV24-1 and TRBJ2-3, with D maybe TRBD2 (5 bases). CDR3 length: 15 residues. Germline-derived CDR1 and CDR2 are KGHDR and SFDVKD. V was clipped by 3 bases and J by 6 bases, with 15 bases between them. CDR3 sequence: CATSDPERVGDTQYF. In DNA form, the CDR3 reads TGTGCCACCAGTGATCCAGAGAGGGTTGGCGATACGCAGTATTTT.

The J gene is TRBJ2-4, the V gene TRBV11-2; D perhaps matches TRBD1 (7 bases). V was shortened by 2 bases and J by 6 bases, with 14 bases between the two germline ends. The CDR3 totals 15 residues. Germline V CDR1 and CDR2: SGHAT, FQNNGV. The CDR3 coding sequence is TGTGCCAGCAGCTTATACTCCCAGGGGGGAAACATTCAGTACTTC. Amino acid sequence: CASSLYSQGGNIQYF.

This clone appeared a few times. This chain uses TRBV6-5 with TRBJ1-2; D is undetermined. CDR3 size: 13 residues. V lost 5 bases, J lost 0 bases, and 7 bases lay in between. In germline, CDR1 is MNHEY, CDR2 SVGAGI. CDR3 nucleotides: TGTGCCAGCAGTAGAGGGCCTAACTATGGCTACACCTTC. This gives the protein CASSRGPNYGYTF.

The chain combines TRBV20-1 with TRBJ1-1, with unresolved D. This CDR3 is built from 11 residues. V lost 6 bases to trimming and J lost 11 bases, with 16 bases between them. CDR1 and CDR2 from the germline V gene are DFQATT and SNEGSKA (reference sequence). CDR3 sequence reads: CSAGVGEKAFF. CDR3 DNA sequence: TGCAGTGCCGGGGTCGGGGAAAAGGCTTTCTTT.

The rearrangement uses TRBV7-2 and TRBJ2-7, with TRBD2 matching 11 bases. CDR3 length: 15 residues. Trimming removed 3 bases from V and 1 base from J; junction bases left unmatched: 2. Germline V gene sequence: CDR1 SGHTA, CDR2 FQGNSA. The CDR3 coding sequence is TGTGCCAGCAGCTTCACTAGCGGGGGTTCCTACGAGCAGTACTTC. Residues: CASSFTSGGSYEQYF. Looking up the rest from reference TRBV7-2 and TRBJ2-7 gives the full variable domain: GAGVSQSPSNKVTEKGKDVELRCDPISGHTALYWYRQSLGQGLEFLIYFQGNSAPDKSGLPSDRFSAERTGGSVSTLTIQRTQQEDSAVYLCASSFTSGGSYEQYFGPGTRLTVT.

The V and J genes are TRBV7-2 and TRBJ1-1, with TRBD1 as a possible D gene (6 bases). Looked up from germline, CDR1 is SGHTA and CDR2 is FQGNSA. The CDR3 spans 14 residues. With 2 bases removed from V and 1 base from J, the gap between germline ends came to 8 bases. CDR3 sequence (DNA): TGTGCCAGCAGCTTAAACAGGGAGAACACTGAAGCTTTCTTT. It yields the protein CASSLNRENTEAFF.

The chain carries TRBV7-2 and TRBJ2-5; 8 bases match TRBD1. Germline loops: CDR1 SGHTA, CDR2 FQGNSA. The ends lost 3 bases at V and 4 bases at J; junction bases unmatched: 1. The CDR3 length is 13 residues. CDR3 residues: CASSFDRGETQYF. CDR3 nucleotide sequence: TGTGCCAGCAGCTTCGACAGGGGAGAGACCCAGTACTTC.

The V gene is TRBV12-3 or TRBV12-4, the J gene TRBJ2-1; the D gene is possibly TRBD2 (5 bases). The CDR3 sequence is 12 residues long. Between the trimmed V and J ends, which lost 3 bases and 9 bases, there was a span of 9 bases. This CDR3 is CASSFSGSEQFF. CDR3 nucleotides: TGTGCCAGCAGTTTTTCGGGGAGTGAGCAGTTCTTC.

The J gene is TRBJ1-6, the V gene TRBV28; tentative D call: TRBD1 (6 bases). V was clipped by 2 bases and J by 7 bases, with 21 bases between them. Germline V gene sequence: CDR1 MDHEN, CDR2 SYDVKM. The CDR3 consists of 18 residues. DNA of the CDR3: TGTGCCAGCAGTTTACGGAGATCCACAGGGATACTGAATTCACCCCTCCACTTT. As protein: CASSLRRSTGILNSPLHF.

This chain connects TRBV5-1 to TRBJ2-1; 8 bases are a match to TRBD2. The CDR3 runs to 15 residues. Unmatched junction bases numbered 8, after V lost 1 base and J lost 8 bases. CDR1 and CDR2 (germline): SGHRS, YFSETQ. The DNA for the CDR3 is TGCGCCAGCAGCTTGCCTAGCGGGCCCAGGGATGAGCAGTTCTTC. It is translated as CASSLPSGPRDEQFF.

This sequence joins TRBV10-3 and TRBJ2-7, with a tentative D call TRBD1 (5 bases). CDR3 length: 14 amino acids. The V gene lost 9 bases and the J gene lost 1 base, with 16 bases spanning the gap. CDR1 is ENHRY, CDR2 SYGVKD, per germline. DNA for the CDR3: TGTGCCATTAGCCCCAGGGCAGAGTCCTACGAGCAGTACTTC. This sequence encodes CAISPRAESYEQYF.

The rearrangement joins TRBV28 to TRBJ2-2; perhaps TRBD2 as D (6 bases). Germline loops: CDR1 MDHEN, CDR2 SYDVKM. The length of the CDR3 is 15 residues. Trimming removed 3 bases at V and 1 base at J, with 9 bases between. The CDR3 DNA sequence: TGTGCCAGCAGTTTGGGGGGTCAGAACACCGGGGAGCTGTTTTTT. It translates to CASSLGGQNTGELFF.

This clone occurred once. At one end the junction does not follow the germline gene, possibly because of a read error. The chain joins TRBV18 to TRBJ1-1, with D tentatively TRBD1 (6 bases). The CDR3 length is 12 residues. CDR1 is KGHSH and CDR2 is LQKENI in the germline V gene. CDR3 coding DNA: TGTGCCAGCTCACCCAGGGACACTCAAGCTTTCTTT. This encodes CASSPRDTQAFF.

The rearrangement uses TRBV4-1 and TRBJ1-3; D gene uncertain. CDR1 MGHRA and CDR2 YSYEKL come from the germline V gene. V lost 1 base, J lost 6 bases, and 7 bases lay in between. This CDR3 region has 13 residues. The CDR3 region is CASSQVVLNTIYF. The CDR3 region has the DNA TGCGCCAGCAGCCAAGTTGTCCTAAACACCATATATTTT.

The V call is TRBV9, the J call TRBJ2-3, with 9 positions matching TRBD1. V lost 9 bases, J lost 3 bases, and 2 bases stayed unmatched. CDR3 length: 12 amino acids. In germline, CDR1 is SGDLS, CDR2 YYNGEE. CDR3 nucleotides: TGTGCCACGGGACAGGGAACAGATACGCAGTATTTT. Residues: CATGQGTDTQYF.

This sequence joins TRBV2 and TRBJ1-1; D might be TRBD1 (5 bases). This CDR3 comprises 13 residues. Germline CDR1 reads SNHLY; CDR2 reads FYNNEI. The V and J ends lost 6 bases and 11 bases respectively, with 19 bases between them. Written as DNA, the CDR3 is TGTGCCAGCAGGAATTCCGACAGCGACGGTGCTTTCTTT. Amino acids: CASRNSDSDGAFF.

The chain joins TRBV19 to TRBJ2-1; 7 bases line up with TRBD1. Germline assignment: CDR1 LNHDA and CDR2 SQIVND (reference sequence). The CDR3 has 17 amino acids. V trimming: 5 bases; J trimming: 0 bases; junction bases outside the gene matches: 10. The CDR3 loop is CASSYRGQSHSYNEQFF. The CDR3 DNA is TGTGCCAGTAGTTATAGGGGGCAGTCGCACTCCTACAATGAGCAGTTCTTC.

The chain's CDR3 is CASSPGWTSGGASTQYF. CDR3 bases: TGTGCCAGTAGTCCAGGCTGGACTAGCGGGGGCGCCTCCACCCAGTACTTC. The V call is TRBV19, the J call TRBJ2-5; 13 bases align to TRBD2. The germline V gene has CDR1 LNHDA and CDR2 SQIVND (reference sequence). V was clipped by 5 bases and J by 8 bases; unmatched bases: 14. The CDR3 covers 17 residues.

In regard to this clone: The sample holds other DNA sequences that translate to the same CDR3. The chain employs TRBV18 and TRBJ2-5; tentatively, D is TRBD1 (7 bases). The CDR3 is made up of 15 amino acids. Germline CDR1 reads KGHSH; CDR2 reads LQKENI. V dropped 1 base and J dropped 2 bases, with 11 bases sitting between them. Here the CDR3 reads CASSPRAGGQETQYF. CDR3 nucleotides: TGTGCCAGCTCACCACGCGCAGGGGGGCAAGAGACCCAGTACTTC.